The next 19 T cell receptor beta chains were all read from a single sample in a study of blood T cell repertoires in COVID-19. Profiled with immunoSEQ multiplex PCR; TCRdb holds only in-frame clones, not every one. The profile covers approximately 200,000 clones, with approximately 84% appearing a single time and approximately 3% taken by the ten largest. The material sequenced was PBMCs or T cells enriched from blood (not recorded which). These receptors were collected from a woman aged 25-40 years who had recovered from COVID-19.

This clone showed up just a few times. This sequence joins TRBV25-1 and TRBJ1-2; possibly TRBD1 for D (6 bases). V lost 0 bases to trimming and J lost 1 base, with 9 bases between them. The CDR3 runs to 15 residues. The germline V gene has CDR1 MGHDK and CDR2 SYGVNS. CDR3 protein: CASSEYSQGNYGYTF. The CDR3 DNA reads as TGTGCCAGCAGTGAATATTCACAGGGTAACTATGGCTACACCTTC.

V gene TRBV3-1 (or the pseudogene TRBV3-2) combines with J gene TRBJ2-5, with a possible D match to TRBD2 (6 bases). This CDR3 contains 14 residues. V lost 4 bases, J lost 5 bases, and 14 bases lay in between. The germline V gene has CDR1 LGHDT and CDR2 YNNKEL (reference sequence). The CDR3 loop is CASSPRRAEETQYF. The CDR3 DNA is TGTGCCAGCAGCCCCCGGAGGGCCGAGGAGACCCAGTACTTC.

A remark on this clone: Different DNA sequences within this sample yield the same CDR3. The rearrangement uses TRBV27 and TRBJ1-5, with 8 nucleotides matching TRBD1. Germline CDR1 reads MNHEY; CDR2 reads SMNVEV (reference sequence). There are 13 residues in the CDR3. The trim removed 6 bases at V and 4 bases at J, leaving 2 bases unmatched. CDR3 loop: CASSRQGNQPQHF. In nucleotides, the CDR3 is TGTGCCAGCAGCCGACAGGGGAATCAGCCCCAGCATTTT.

This clone turned up a few times. The chain has TRBV2 and TRBJ2-4; perhaps TRBD2 as D (7 bases). This CDR3 is 16 amino acids long. The germline V gene has CDR1 SNHLY and CDR2 FYNNEI. The V and J ends lost 5 bases and 1 base respectively, with 15 bases between them. CDR3 loop: CASSQGGGRAKNIQYF. The CDR3 region has the DNA TGTGCCAGCAGTCAAGGGGGGGGCCGGGCCAAAAACATTCAGTACTTC.

The chain uses TRBV18 and TRBJ2-6; possibly TRBD1 for D (5 bases). The length of the CDR3 is 16 residues. V shed 6 bases and J shed 0 bases, with 12 bases lying between them. Germline CDR1 and CDR2: KGHSH and LQKENI. The CDR3 DNA is TGTGCCAGCTCCGGAGCTCAGGGCTCTGGGGCCAACGTCCTGACTTTC. It specifies CASSGAQGSGANVLTF.

The chain joins TRBV3-1 (or the pseudogene TRBV3-2) to TRBJ1-6; D unclear. CDR3 size: 14 residues. The germline V gene has CDR1 LGHDT and CDR2 YNNKEL (reference sequence). The ends were cut back, 0 bases at V and 7 bases at J, with 7 bases in the middle. CDR3 loop: CASSQDLPNSPLHF. CDR3 sequence (DNA): TGTGCCAGCAGCCAAGATCTTCCGAATTCACCCCTCCACTTT.

The chain carries TRBV5-1 and TRBJ2-7, with D maybe TRBD1 (5 bases). Deletions cut 2 bases from V and 0 bases from J, with 9 bases between. There are 14 residues in the CDR3. Looked up from germline, CDR1 is SGHRS and CDR2 is YFSETQ. The CDR3 DNA follows: TGCGCCAGCAGCTTCGACAGACGCTCCTACGAGCAGTACTTC. Amino acid sequence: CASSFDRRSYEQYF.

The chain joins TRBV5-1 to TRBJ2-5; 12 bases match TRBD2. J gave up 0 bases and V 3 bases, and 3 bases lay outside the gene matches. CDR1 is SGHRS, CDR2 YFSETQ, per germline. The CDR3 consists of 16 residues. The CDR3 here is CASSSGLAGYQETQYF. The CDR3, as DNA: TGCGCCAGCAGCTCGGGACTAGCGGGTTACCAAGAGACCCAGTACTTC.

The CDR3 sequence is CASSLGGPLNTDTQYF. Here the CDR3 DNA reads TGCGCCAGCAGCCTCGGGGGGCCTCTAAACACAGATACGCAGTATTTT. The chain has TRBV10-1 and TRBJ2-3; D is perhaps TRBD2 (7 bases). There are 16 residues in the CDR3. Germline lookup yields CDR1 WNHNN and CDR2 SYGVQD (reference sequence). V was pared by 6 bases and J by 2 bases, with 18 bases between.

This sequence joins TRBV6-4 and TRBJ2-5, with D tentatively TRBD1 (6 bases). Per germline, CDR1 MRHNA and CDR2 SNTAGT. CDR3 length equals 16 residues. Trimming took 5 bases from V and 2 from J, leaving 18 bases between them. This CDR3 is CASSSPTGGEQETQYF. CDR3 nucleotides: TGTGCCAGCAGTTCTCCGACAGGTGGGGAACAAGAGACCCAGTACTTC.

The chain is built from TRBV7-2 and TRBJ1-1, with 7 positions matching TRBD1. Per the germline V gene, CDR1 is SGHTA and CDR2 is FQGNSA. After removal of 2 bases from V and 1 base from J, the junction contained 7 bases not matched to a gene. The CDR3 contains 16 residues. The CDR3 loop reads CASSLKVAGGNTEAFF. CDR3 sequence (DNA): TGTGCCAGCAGCTTAAAGGTAGCAGGGGGGAACACTGAAGCTTTCTTT.

The V gene is TRBV5-4, the J gene TRBJ2-3, with 7 bases aligning to TRBD2. The CDR3 is 15 residues long. Germline V gene data show CDR1 as SGHNT and CDR2 as YYREEE (reference sequence). The junction had 6 bases not matched to a gene; V was cut back by 3 bases and J by 2 bases. This CDR3 is CASSSFGRNTDTQYF. Here the CDR3 DNA reads TGTGCCAGCAGCTCGTTCGGGAGGAACACAGATACGCAGTATTTT. Looking up the rest from reference TRBV5-4 and TRBJ2-3 gives the full variable domain: ETGVTQSPTHLIKTRGQQVTLRCSSQSGHNTVSWYQQALGQGPQFIFQYYREEENGRGNFPPRFSGLQFPNYSSELNVNALELDDSALYLCASSSFGRNTDTQYFGPGTRLTVL.

V gene TRBV28 combines with J gene TRBJ2-4; D unclear. Trimming took 5 bases from V and 7 from J, leaving 15 bases between them. Germline loops: CDR1 MDHEN, CDR2 SYDVKM. The CDR3 totals 14 residues. CDR3 nucleotide sequence: TGTGCCAGCAGTCCCGACCGGGTCCTCAACATTCAGTACTTC. It codes for CASSPDRVLNIQYF.

The chain's CDR3 is CASSSGSGRDEQYV. CDR3 DNA sequence: TGTGCCAGCAGCTCGGGGTCTGGGAGGGACGAGCAGTACGTC. The chain combines TRBV13 with TRBJ2-7, with TRBD2 identical over 7 bases. CDR1 and CDR2 from the germline V gene are PRHDT and FYEKMQ (reference sequence). CDR3 size: 14 residues. Trimming cost V 4 bases and J 5 bases; bases outside gene matches: 8.

The gene calls are TRBV28 and TRBJ1-3; D not certain. Germline V CDR1 and CDR2: MDHEN, SYDVKM. V was clipped by 10 bases and J by 4 bases, with 20 bases between them. The CDR3 spans 15 residues. The CDR3, as DNA: TGTGCCACCACTCCCTCAGTCTCGGGAGGAAACACCATATATTTT. Translation gives CATTPSVSGGNTIYF. The whole variable domain, remainder taken from reference TRBV28 and TRBJ1-3, is DVKVTQSSRYLVKRTGEKVFLECVQDMDHENMFWYRQDPGLGLRLIYFSYDVKMKEKGDIPEGYSVSREKKERFSLILESASTNQTSMYLCATTPSVSGGNTIYFGEGSWLTVV.

This chain uses TRBV19 with TRBJ2-5; TRBD2 matches at 7 bases. V was pared by 3 bases and J by 3 bases, with 1 base of the junction left unmatched. The length of the CDR3 is 13 residues. CDR1 is LNHDA and CDR2 is SQIVND in the germline V gene (reference sequence). The CDR3 region is CASSMGTKETQYF. The CDR3 DNA follows: TGTGCCAGTAGTATGGGGACTAAAGAGACCCAGTACTTC.

The V gene is TRBV5-1, the J gene TRBJ1-3, with D tentatively TRBD1 (6 bases). The germline V gene encodes CDR1 SGHRS and CDR2 YFSETQ. The length of the CDR3 is 15 residues. V was clipped by 0 bases and J by 4 bases, with 11 bases between them. CDR3 in amino acids: CASSLEGGSGNTIYF. The CDR3, as DNA: TGCGCCAGCAGCTTGGAAGGGGGATCGGGAAACACCATATATTTT.

This clone showed up just a few times. This chain joins TRBV7-9 and TRBJ1-1; D is unclear. The germline gives CDR1 SEHNR, CDR2 FQNEAQ (reference sequence). V dropped 2 bases and J dropped 0 bases, with 4 bases sitting between them. The CDR3 has 13 residues. The CDR3 sequence is CASSLQVNTEAFF. DNA for the CDR3: TGTGCCAGCAGCTTACAGGTGAACACTGAAGCTTTCTTT. The full variable domain, its missing parts supplied by reference TRBV7-9 and TRBJ1-1, is DTGVSQNPRHKITKRGQNVTFRCDPISEHNRLYWYRQTLGQGPEFLTYFQNEAQLEKSRLLSDRFSAERPKGSFSTLEIQRTEQGDSAMYLCASSLQVNTEAFFGQGTRLTVV.

This sequence joins TRBV7-3 and TRBJ1-2, with TRBD1 matching 10 bases. The CDR3 is made up of 13 amino acids. J lost 7 bases, V lost 3 bases, and 2 bases had no gene match. The germline CDR1 and CDR2 sequences are SGHTA and FQGTGA. The CDR3 here is CASSFGTGAGYTF. The CDR3 bases are TGTGCCAGCAGCTTCGGGACAGGGGCTGGCTACACCTTC.